The subject of this entry is one TCR beta chain. Measured with immunoSEQ multiplex PCR; TCRdb has only the in-frame clones, and not every one. The sample has about 170,000 clones, around 83% seen once. This entry is derived from a study of blood T cell repertoires in COVID-19. For the study at large: Samples of COVID-19 (acute and convalescent) were obtained from the United States, Italy and Spain. T cells, B-cell-depleted T cells, or PBMCs supplied cDNA or gDNA.

This TCR was sampled from a woman in her 70s who had recovered from COVID-19. Sequencing was carried out using peripheral blood.

CDR3 protein: CASTSGGRNTEAFF. The CDR3 nucleotides read TGTGCCAGCACCTCGGGGGGGAGGAACACTGAAGCTTTCTTT. The chain employs TRBV28 and TRBJ1-1, with a tentative D call TRBD1 (5 bases). Germline CDR1 reads MDHEN; CDR2 reads SYDVKM. V was pared by 7 bases and J by 1 base, with 13 bases between. The CDR3 has 14 amino acids.